This T cell receptor beta chain was sequenced during a study of shared clonotypes between healthy human individuals. Findings of the study overall: The study found roughly 5% of naive CD4 clonotypes shared across several donors.

The CDR3 spans 18 residues. From germline, CDR1 is SGHTA and CDR2 FQGNSA. V lost 5 bases and J lost 0; bases outside the gene matches: 8. Data came from immunoSEQ multiplex PCR; TCRdb stores just in-frame clones and leaves some out. There are some 2 million clones in the sample; 85% to 95% occur only once, and more than 0.1% lies in the top ten. Worth noting for this clone: What it binds is unknown.

The source material was naive CD4+ T cells sorted from blood. Subset in this sample: CD45RA+ positively selected. V and J are TRBV7-2 and TRBJ2-3; TRBD2 matches at 13 bases. The source is a young man in good health. CDR3 sequence: CASSRGLAGVPSTDTQYF. The CDR3 DNA sequence: TGTGCCAGCAGCCGAGGACTAGCGGGGGTACCTAGCACAGATACGCAGTATTTT. The entire variable domain, with the rest obtained from reference TRBV7-2 and TRBJ2-3, is as follows: GAGVSQSPSNKVTEKGKDVELRCDPISGHTALYWYRQSLGQGLEFLIYFQGNSAPDKSGLPSDRFSAERTGGSVSTLTIQRTQQEDSAVYLCASSRGLAGVPSTDTQYFGPGTRLTVL.